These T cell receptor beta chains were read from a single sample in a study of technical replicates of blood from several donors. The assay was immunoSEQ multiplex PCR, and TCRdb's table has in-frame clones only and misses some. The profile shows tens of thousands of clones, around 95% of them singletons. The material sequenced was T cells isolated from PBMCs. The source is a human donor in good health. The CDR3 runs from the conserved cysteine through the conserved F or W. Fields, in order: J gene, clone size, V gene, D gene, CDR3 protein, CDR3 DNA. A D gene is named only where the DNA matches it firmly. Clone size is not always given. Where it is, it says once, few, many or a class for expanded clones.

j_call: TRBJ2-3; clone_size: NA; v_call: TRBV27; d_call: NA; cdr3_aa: CASIRKAAGTDTQYF; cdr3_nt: TGTGCCAGCATCCGTAAAGCGGCTGGCACAGATACGCAGTATTTT
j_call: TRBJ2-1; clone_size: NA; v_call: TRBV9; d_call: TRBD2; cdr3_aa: CASSGGLAGGKGEQFF; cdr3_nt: TGTGCCAGCAGCGGGGGACTAGCGGGGGGAAAGGGTGAGCAGTTCTTC
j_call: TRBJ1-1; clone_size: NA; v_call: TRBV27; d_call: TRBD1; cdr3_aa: CASSFRGPGNTEAFF; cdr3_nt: TGTGCCAGCAGTTTCAGGGGGCCTGGGAACACTGAAGCTTTCTTT
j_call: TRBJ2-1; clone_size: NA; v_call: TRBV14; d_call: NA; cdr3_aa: CASSQANEQFF; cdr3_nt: TGTGCCAGCAGCCAGGCCAATGAGCAGTTCTTC
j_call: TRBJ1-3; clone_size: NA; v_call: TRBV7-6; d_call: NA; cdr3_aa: CASSPTGSGNTIYF; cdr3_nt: TGTGCCAGCAGCCCAACAGGATCTGGAAACACCATATATTTT
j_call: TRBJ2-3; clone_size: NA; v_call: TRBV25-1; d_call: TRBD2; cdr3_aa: CASSGTGLAGGIAQYF; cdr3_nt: TGTGCCAGCAGTGGAACGGGACTAGCGGGAGGAATAGCGCAGTATTTT
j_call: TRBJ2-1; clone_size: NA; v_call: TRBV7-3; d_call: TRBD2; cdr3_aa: CASSLKAGGIIEQFF; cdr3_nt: TGTGCCAGCAGCTTAAAAGCGGGGGGGATTATTGAGCAGTTCTTC
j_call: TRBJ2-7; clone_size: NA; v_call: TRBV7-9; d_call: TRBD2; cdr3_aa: CASSGSGMNYEQYF; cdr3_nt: TGTGCCAGCAGCGGTAGCGGGATGAACTACGAGCAGTACTTC
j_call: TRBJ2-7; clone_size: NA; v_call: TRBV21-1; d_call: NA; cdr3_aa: CASSRKTGISYEQYF; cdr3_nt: TGTGCCAGCAGCAGAAAGACCGGGATCTCCTACGAGCAGTACTTC
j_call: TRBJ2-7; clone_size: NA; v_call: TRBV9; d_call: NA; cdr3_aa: CASSVAGDPSYEQYF; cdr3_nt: TGTGCCAGCAGCGTAGCGGGGGACCCCTCATACGAGCAGTACTTC
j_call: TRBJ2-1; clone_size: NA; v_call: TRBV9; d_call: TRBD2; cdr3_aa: CASSVVAGANSNEQFF; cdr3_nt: TGTGCCAGCAGCGTAGTAGCGGGGGCGAATTCTAATGAGCAGTTCTTC
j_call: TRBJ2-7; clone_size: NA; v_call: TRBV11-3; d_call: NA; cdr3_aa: CASSPRESYEQYF; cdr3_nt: TGTGCCAGCAGCCCTCGGGAGTCCTACGAGCAGTACTTC
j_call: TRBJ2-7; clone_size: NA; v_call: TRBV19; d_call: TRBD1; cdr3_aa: CATLGQGYEQYF; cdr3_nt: TGTGCCACCCTAGGACAGGGCTACGAGCAGTACTTC
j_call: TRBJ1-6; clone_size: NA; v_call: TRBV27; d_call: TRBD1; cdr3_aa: CASSLGQANSPLHF; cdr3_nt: TGTGCCAGCAGTTTAGGACAGGCAAATTCACCCCTCCACTTT
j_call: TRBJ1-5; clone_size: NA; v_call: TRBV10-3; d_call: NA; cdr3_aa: CAISESRRIPYNQPQHF; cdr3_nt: TGTGCCATCAGTGAGTCGAGGAGGATTCCATACAATCAGCCCCAGCATTTT
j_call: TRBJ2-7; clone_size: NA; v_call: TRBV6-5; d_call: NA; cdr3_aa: CASSYGLHYEQYF; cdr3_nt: TGTGCCAGCAGTTACGGGCTACACTACGAGCAGTACTTC
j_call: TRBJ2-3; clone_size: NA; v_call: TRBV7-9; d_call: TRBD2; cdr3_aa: CASSHGLADEDTQYF; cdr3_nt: TGTGCCAGCAGCCACGGACTAGCCGACGAAGATACGCAGTATTTT
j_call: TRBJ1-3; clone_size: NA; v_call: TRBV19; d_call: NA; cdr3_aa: CASSISPHSGNTIYF; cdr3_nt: TGTGCCAGTAGTATATCCCCCCACTCTGGAAACACCATATATTTT
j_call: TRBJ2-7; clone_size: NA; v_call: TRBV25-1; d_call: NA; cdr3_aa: CASRGPRDNSYEQYF; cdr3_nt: TGTGCCAGCAGGGGCCCCCGGGACAACTCCTACGAGCAGTACTTC
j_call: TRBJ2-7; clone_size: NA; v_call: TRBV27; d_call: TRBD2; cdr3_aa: CASSAGTSAYEQYF; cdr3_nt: TGTGCCAGCAGTGCCGGGACTAGCGCTTACGAGCAGTACTTC
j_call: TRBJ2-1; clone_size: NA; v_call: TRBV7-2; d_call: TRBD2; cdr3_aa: CASSFGLAGNYNEQFF; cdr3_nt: TGTGCCAGCAGCTTCGGACTAGCGGGGAACTACAATGAGCAGTTCTTC
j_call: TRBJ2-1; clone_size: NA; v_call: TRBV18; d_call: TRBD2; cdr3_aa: CASSPTSGAYNEQFF; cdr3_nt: TGTGCCAGCTCACCCACTAGCGGAGCCTACAATGAGCAGTTCTTC
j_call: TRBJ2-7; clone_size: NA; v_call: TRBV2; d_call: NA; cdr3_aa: CASSEPLSYEQYF; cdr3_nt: TGTGCCAGCAGTGAACCCCTCTCCTACGAGCAGTACTTC
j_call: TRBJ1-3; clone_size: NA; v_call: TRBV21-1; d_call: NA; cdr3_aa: CASSKPRGDPGNTIYF; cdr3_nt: TGTGCCAGCAGCAAACCAAGGGGCGACCCTGGAAACACCATATATTTT
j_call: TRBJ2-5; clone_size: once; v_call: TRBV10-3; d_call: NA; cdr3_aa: CAISTGNQETQYF; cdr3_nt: TGTGCCATCAGTACAGGGAACCAAGAGACCCAGTACTTC
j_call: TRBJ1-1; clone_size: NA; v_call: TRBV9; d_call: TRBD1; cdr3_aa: CASSAWTGVMNTEAFF; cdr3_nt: TGTGCCAGCAGCGCCTGGACAGGGGTAATGAACACTGAAGCTTTCTTT
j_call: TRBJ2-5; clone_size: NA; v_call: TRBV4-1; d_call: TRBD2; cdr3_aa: CASSQVGLAAFQETQYF; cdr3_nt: TGCGCCAGCAGCCAAGTGGGACTAGCGGCCTTTCAAGAGACCCAGTACTTC
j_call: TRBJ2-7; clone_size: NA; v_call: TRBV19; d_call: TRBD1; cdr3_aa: CASSGTGLREQYF; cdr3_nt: TGTGCCAGCTCCGGGACAGGGCTACGCGAGCAGTACTTC
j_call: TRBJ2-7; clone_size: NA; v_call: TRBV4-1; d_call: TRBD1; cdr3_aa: CASSQFSGQGWNEQYF; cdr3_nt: TGCGCCAGCAGCCAATTCTCTGGACAGGGTTGGAACGAGCAGTACTTC
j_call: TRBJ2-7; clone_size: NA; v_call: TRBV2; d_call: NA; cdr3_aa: CASSGDSLYEQYF; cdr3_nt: TGTGCCAGCAGTGGAGACTCCCTCTACGAGCAGTACTTC
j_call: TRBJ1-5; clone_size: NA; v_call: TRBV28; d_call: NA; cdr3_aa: CASTGLPGFIKPQHF; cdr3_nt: TGTGCCAGCACCGGCCTGCCAGGGTTCATCAAGCCCCAGCATTTT
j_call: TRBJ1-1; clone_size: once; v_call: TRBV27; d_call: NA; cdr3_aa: CASSLREGTEAFF; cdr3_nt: TGTGCCAGCAGTTTGAGGGAGGGCACTGAAGCTTTCTTT
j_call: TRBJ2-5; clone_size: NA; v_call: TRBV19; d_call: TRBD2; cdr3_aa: CASSSIGPAGGRTQYF; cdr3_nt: TGTGCCAGTAGTAGTATCGGGCCAGCGGGGGGCCGGACCCAGTACTTC
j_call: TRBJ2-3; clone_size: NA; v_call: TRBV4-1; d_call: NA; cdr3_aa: CASSQRDTYTDTQYF; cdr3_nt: TGCGCCAGCAGCCAACGGGACACTTACACAGATACGCAGTATTTT